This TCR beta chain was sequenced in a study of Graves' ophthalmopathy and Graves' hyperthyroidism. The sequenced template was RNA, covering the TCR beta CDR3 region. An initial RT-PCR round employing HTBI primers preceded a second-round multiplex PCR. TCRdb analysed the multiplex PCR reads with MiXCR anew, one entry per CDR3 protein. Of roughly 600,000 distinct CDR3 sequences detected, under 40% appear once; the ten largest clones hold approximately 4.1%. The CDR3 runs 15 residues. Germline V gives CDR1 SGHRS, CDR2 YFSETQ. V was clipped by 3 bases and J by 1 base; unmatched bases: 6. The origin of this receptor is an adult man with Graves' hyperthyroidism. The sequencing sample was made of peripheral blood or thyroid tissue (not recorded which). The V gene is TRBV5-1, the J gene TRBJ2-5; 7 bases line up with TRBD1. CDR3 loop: CASSSWGQLQETQYF. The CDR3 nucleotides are TGCGCCAGCAGCTCCTGGGGACAGCTCCAAGAGACCCAGTACTTC.